The 13 T cell receptor beta chains given below trace back to one sample, sequenced in a study of cytomegalovirus exposure and HLA in healthy donors. Amplification used 60 Vbeta primers and 13 Jbeta primers. Assay: immunoSEQ multiplex PCR; the TCRdb copy retains only in-frame clones and omits some. The sample contains 100,000 or so clones, roughly 15% of which appear only once. Sequenced input: PBMCs. The receptors here all came from a female donor in good health and CMV-seronegative.

This clone has a handful of counts. This chain links TRBV5-6 with TRBJ2-5; 8 positions match TRBD2. The CDR3 runs 17 residues. CDR1 and CDR2 (germline): SGHDT, YYEEEE. V trimming: 4 bases; J trimming: 1 base; junction bases outside the gene matches: 12. CDR3 amino acids: CASSGYLTREVQETQYF. DNA for the CDR3: TGTGCCAGCAGCGGGTACCTAACGCGGGAGGTCCAAGAGACCCAGTACTTC.

This clone showed up just a few times. J is TRBJ2-3 and V is TRBV4-1, with 12 bases that match TRBD2. CDR3 length: 15 residues. In germline, CDR1 is MGHRA, CDR2 YSYEKL. Unmatched junction bases numbered 3, after V lost 6 bases and J lost 2 bases. For the CDR3, the DNA is TGCGCCAGCAGACTAGCGGGGGGTAACACAGATACGCAGTATTTT. As protein: CASRLAGGNTDTQYF.

The chain carries TRBV19 and TRBJ1-1, with D perhaps matching TRBD1 (5 bases). V lost 3 bases and J 6 bases, leaving 14 bases between the germline ends. Germline CDR1 LNHDA, CDR2 SQIVND (reference sequence). CDR3 length equals 14 residues. CDR3 coding DNA: TGTGCCAGTAGTATGTGGGGGGGTTCTCCTGAAGCTTTCTTT. As protein: CASSMWGGSPEAFF.

This chain uses TRBV7-2 with TRBJ2-7; 8 nucleotides align to TRBD2. Germline V gives CDR1 SGHTA, CDR2 FQGNSA. V lost 3 bases, J lost 4 bases, and 8 bases stayed unmatched. The CDR3 loop spans 15 amino acids. The CDR3 reads CASSLIAGLRYEQYF. The CDR3 coding sequence is TGTGCCAGCAGCTTGATAGCGGGGCTCCGATACGAGCAGTACTTC.

This chain uses TRBV7-8 with TRBJ1-1; D is ambiguous. This CDR3 is 13 amino acids long. Germline values: CDR1 SGHVS, CDR2 FQNEAQ. With 5 bases removed from V and 4 bases from J, the gap between germline ends came to 11 bases. This CDR3 reads CASSRRSGTEAFF. For the CDR3, the DNA is TGTGCCAGCAGCCGACGTTCGGGCACTGAAGCTTTCTTT.

This clone has more than one count but fewer than ten. This sequence joins TRBV5-1 and TRBJ2-2; 10 nucleotides line up with TRBD1. J lost 5 bases, V lost 3 bases, and 1 base had no gene match. CDR3 length equals 14 residues. Germline V gives CDR1 SGHRS, CDR2 YFSETQ. CDR3 nucleotides: TGCGCCAGCAGCTGGACAGGGGGGACCGGGGAGCTGTTTTTT. Translating it yields CASSWTGGTGELFF.

This clone was seen only a few times. The chain employs TRBV13 and TRBJ1-1; D unresolved. This CDR3 contains 15 residues. Germline assignment: CDR1 PRHDT and CDR2 FYEKMQ (reference sequence). V gave up 4 bases and J gave up 1 base, with 13 bases separating them. Here the CDR3 reads CASSSNYGRNTEAFF. The CDR3 nucleotides read TGTGCCAGCAGCTCCAACTACGGCCGGAACACTGAAGCTTTCTTT.

This clone was detected a few times. The chain employs TRBV7-9 and TRBJ1-2, with 7 bases fitting TRBD1. The CDR3 has 14 residues. Germline V gene lookup returns CDR1 SEHNR and CDR2 FQNEAQ (reference sequence). The V gene end was trimmed by 3 bases and the J gene end by 1 base; junction bases not matched to a gene: 2. Written as DNA, the CDR3 is TGTGCCAGCAGCTTGGCAGGGGGTAACTATGGCTACACCTTC. This codes for CASSLAGGNYGYTF.

This sequence joins TRBV4-2 and TRBJ2-7; TRBD1 matches at 7 bases. The V gene's germline CDR1 is LGHNA and CDR2 YNFKEQ. This CDR3 comprises 15 residues. V shed 1 base and J 2 bases; nucleotides not matched to a gene: 5. CDR3 residues: CASSQAGTDPYEQYF. CDR3 DNA sequence: TGTGCCAGCAGCCAAGCCGGGACAGACCCCTACGAGCAGTACTTC.

The table lists this clone with a few counts. The chain is built from TRBV7-9 and TRBJ2-1; D is uncertain. There are 16 residues in the CDR3. CDR1 SEHNR and CDR2 FQNEAQ come from the germline V gene (reference sequence). Deletions cut 5 bases from V and 2 bases from J, with 16 bases between. CDR3 protein: CASSPLWAEAYNEQFF. The CDR3 DNA is TGTGCCAGCAGCCCCCTGTGGGCAGAAGCCTACAATGAGCAGTTCTTC.

The chain has TRBV7-3 and TRBJ2-7, with 9 nucleotides matching TRBD2. The junction had 8 bases not matched to a gene; V was cut back by 5 bases and J by 6 bases. CDR3 length: 14 residues. The germline gives CDR1 SGHTA, CDR2 FQGTGA. DNA for the CDR3: TGTGCCAGCAGCATTTCAGCGGGAGGACGCGAGCAGTACTTC. Protein product: CASSISAGGREQYF.

V gene TRBV7-9 combines with J gene TRBJ2-5; 12 positions agree with TRBD1. The CDR3 runs to 16 residues. In germline, CDR1 is SEHNR, CDR2 FQNEAQ (reference sequence). Trimming removed 5 bases from V and 5 bases from J; junction bases left unmatched: 9. DNA of the CDR3: TGTGCCAGCAGCCCCTTCGGGACAGGGGGCTTGGAGACCCAGTACTTC. Amino acids: CASSPFGTGGLETQYF.

This clone was seen a handful of times. The rearrangement uses TRBV19 and TRBJ1-3, with D possibly being TRBD1 (6 bases). There are 16 residues in the CDR3. The V end lost 4 bases, the J end lost 0 bases, and 13 bases lay between the germline ends. Germline assignment: CDR1 LNHDA and CDR2 SQIVND (reference sequence). The CDR3, as DNA: TGTGCCAGTAGTAAAGGGACATCGAGCTCTGGAAACACCATATATTTT. This translates into CASSKGTSSSGNTIYF.